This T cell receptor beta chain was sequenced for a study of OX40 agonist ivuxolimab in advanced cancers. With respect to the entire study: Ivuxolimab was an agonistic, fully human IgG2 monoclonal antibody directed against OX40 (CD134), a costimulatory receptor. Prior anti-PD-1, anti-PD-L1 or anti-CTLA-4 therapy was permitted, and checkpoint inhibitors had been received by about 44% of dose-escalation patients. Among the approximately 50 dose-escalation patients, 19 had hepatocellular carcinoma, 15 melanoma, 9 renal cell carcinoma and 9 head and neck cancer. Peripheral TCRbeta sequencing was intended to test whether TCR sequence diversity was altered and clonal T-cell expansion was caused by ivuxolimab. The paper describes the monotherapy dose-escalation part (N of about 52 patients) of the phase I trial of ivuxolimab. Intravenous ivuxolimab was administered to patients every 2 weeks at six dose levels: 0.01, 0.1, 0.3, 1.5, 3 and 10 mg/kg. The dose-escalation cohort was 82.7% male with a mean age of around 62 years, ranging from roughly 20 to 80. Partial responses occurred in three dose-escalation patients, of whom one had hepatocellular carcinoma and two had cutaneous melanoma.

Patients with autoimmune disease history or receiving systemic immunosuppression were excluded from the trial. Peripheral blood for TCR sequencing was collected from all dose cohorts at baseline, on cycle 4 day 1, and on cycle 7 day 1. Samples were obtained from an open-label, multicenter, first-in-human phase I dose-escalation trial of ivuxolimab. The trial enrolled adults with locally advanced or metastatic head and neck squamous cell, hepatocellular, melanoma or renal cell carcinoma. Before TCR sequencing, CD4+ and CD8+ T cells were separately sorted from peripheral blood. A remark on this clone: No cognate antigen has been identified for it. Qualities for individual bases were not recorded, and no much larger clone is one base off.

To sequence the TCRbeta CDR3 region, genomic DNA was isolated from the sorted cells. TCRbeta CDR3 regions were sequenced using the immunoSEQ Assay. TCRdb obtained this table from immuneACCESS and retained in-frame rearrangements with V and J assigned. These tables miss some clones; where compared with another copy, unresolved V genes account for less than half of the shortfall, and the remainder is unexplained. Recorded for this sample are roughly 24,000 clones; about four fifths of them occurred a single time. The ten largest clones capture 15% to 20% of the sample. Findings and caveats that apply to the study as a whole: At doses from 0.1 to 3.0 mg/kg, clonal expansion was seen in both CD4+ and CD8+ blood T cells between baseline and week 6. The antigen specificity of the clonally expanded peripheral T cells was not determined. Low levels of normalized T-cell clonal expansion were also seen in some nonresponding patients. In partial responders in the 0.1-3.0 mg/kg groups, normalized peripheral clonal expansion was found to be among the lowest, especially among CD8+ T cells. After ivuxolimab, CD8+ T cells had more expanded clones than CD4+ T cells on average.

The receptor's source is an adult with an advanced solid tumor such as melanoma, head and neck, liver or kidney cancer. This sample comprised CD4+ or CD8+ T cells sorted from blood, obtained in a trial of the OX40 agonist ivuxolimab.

The CDR3 is CASSFTSASSPQYF. The base sequence is TGTGCCAGCAGCTTCACTAGCGCCAGTTCCCCCCAGTACTTC. The chain uses TRBV7-3 and TRBJ2-5; 7 bases in between match TRBD2. CDR1 and CDR2 (SGHTA, FQGTGA) derive from the germline V gene. From the cysteine up to the phenylalanine, the CDR3 has a length of 14 residues. Only CDR3 DNA is held: 42 bases, read in frame from base 1. V trim: 3 bases; J trim: 9 bases; unmatched bases: 10.